The 24 T cell receptor beta chains below come from one sample, sequenced in a study of response to subunit inactivated influenza vaccine. TCRdb independently ran MiXCR on the RT-PCR reads; one entry per CDR3 protein. This table has a few hundred thousand distinct CDR3 sequences, approximately 10% appearing once. This sample also belongs to another study, concerning T cells expressing NK-cell markers. That work states: cDNA encoding TCR beta was synthesized via 5'RACE template switching incorporating UMIs.

Source: PBMCs from blood, taken on the day of vaccination. The receptor source for this set is a man in his forties or fifties who received an inactivated influenza vaccine.

The table lists this clonotype with many counts. The chain carries TRBV27 and TRBJ2-1, with 7 bases matching TRBD2. The CDR3 sequence is 14 residues long. The germline gives CDR1 MNHEY, CDR2 SMNVEV (reference sequence). J gave up 3 bases and V 2 bases, and 1 base lay outside the gene matches. The CDR3 DNA is TGTGCCAGCAGTTTAACGGGGGGCTACAATGAGCAGTTCTTC. It specifies CASSLTGGYNEQFF.

This clonotype was detected only a few times. This chain joins TRBV7-2 and TRBJ2-7, with 9 positions matching TRBD2. Trimming took 3 bases from V and 2 from J; bases not matched to a gene: 5. Germline V gene lookup returns CDR1 SGHTA and CDR2 FQGNSA. This CDR3 is built from 15 residues. The CDR3 reads CASSLSGRIPYEQYF. CDR3 nucleotides: TGTGCCAGCAGCTTGAGCGGGAGGATCCCCTACGAGCAGTACTTC.

In its sample, this clonotype was seen a few times. V and J are TRBV10-3 and TRBJ2-1; D not certain. Germline V gene data show CDR1 as ENHRY and CDR2 as SYGVKD. This CDR3 has 16 residues. The V gene lost 2 bases and the J gene lost 1 base, with 12 bases spanning the gap. Written as DNA, the CDR3 is TGTGCCATCAGTGAGCCTTCGGCAGAGTCCTACAATGAGCAGTTCTTC. This gives the protein CAISEPSAESYNEQFF.

This clonotype was found a few times. The chain is built from TRBV20-1 and TRBJ1-5, with D unclear. Trimming removed 5 bases at V and 2 bases at J, with 10 bases between. Germline V lookup: CDR1 DFQATT, CDR2 SNEGSKA (reference sequence). CDR3 size: 13 residues. This CDR3 reads CSADPPGNQPQHF. The CDR3 DNA reads TGCAGTGCTGATCCCCCGGGCAATCAGCCCCAGCATTTT.

This clonotype was recorded at least ten times. The chain uses TRBV6-5 and TRBJ2-1; TRBD1 or TRBD2 may be the D gene (5 bases each). CDR3 length equals 16 residues. Trimming stripped 2 bases from V and 4 bases from J, with 15 bases between. Germline V lookup: CDR1 MNHEY, CDR2 SVGAGI. CDR3 protein: CASSYRIRDAYNEQFF. In DNA form, the CDR3 reads TGTGCCAGCAGTTACCGGATACGGGACGCATACAATGAGCAGTTCTTC.

As concerns this clonotype: A junction end diverges from the germline sequence, so it may reflect a read error. This chain links TRBV14 with TRBJ2-3; D perhaps matches TRBD1 (6 bases). There are 19 residues in the CDR3. In germline, CDR1 is SGHDN, CDR2 FVKESK. Here the CDR3 DNA reads TGTGCCAGCGGCCAAGACGAAACCAGGGGCTCTAAAGGTTCGGATACGCAGTATTTT. Amino acids: CASGQDETRGSKGSDTQYF.

The rearrangement uses TRBV6-5 and TRBJ1-4; 9 bases match TRBD1. Germline values: CDR1 MNHEY, CDR2 SVGAGI. The CDR3 runs to 15 residues. V was pared by 4 bases and J by 4 bases, with 4 bases of the junction left unmatched. CDR3 DNA: TGTGCCAGCAGTTTGGGACAGGGAATTAATGAAAAACTGTTTTTT. Translated: CASSLGQGINEKLFF.

This clonotype was counted at least ten times. The chain uses TRBV14 and TRBJ2-3; D may match TRBD1 or TRBD2 (5 bases each). Looked up from germline, CDR1 is SGHDN and CDR2 is FVKESK. The CDR3 extends over 13 amino acids. The ends were cut back, 7 bases at V and 5 bases at J, with 13 bases in the middle. In nucleotides, the CDR3 is TGTGCCAGCACAGGGCTAGCAGGAGATACGCAGTATTTT. Protein: CASTGLAGDTQYF.

To note about this clonotype: The junction departs from the called germline gene at one end, perhaps through a read error. The chain is built from TRBV15 and TRBJ2-1; 8 bases align to TRBD1. The germline gives CDR1 LNHNV, CDR2 YYDKDF (reference sequence). This CDR3 is 13 amino acids long. In nucleotides, the CDR3 is TGTGCCACCAGCAGAGATGGCCGGGACAGGTCGGTCTTC. Translation: CATSRDGRDRSVF.

This clonotype was counted many times. The chain uses TRBV10-3 and TRBJ1-5; unclear D gene. Per germline, CDR1 ENHRY and CDR2 SYGVKD. This CDR3 contains 13 residues. The ends were cut back, 2 bases at V and 9 bases at J, with 11 bases in the middle. The CDR3 nucleotides read TGTGCCATCAGTGAGAACAGTCTGGGGCCCCAGCATTTT. It translates to CAISENSLGPQHF.

CDR3 sequence: CASSPGTELAKNIQYF. CDR3 sequence (DNA): TGTGCCAGCAGTCCGGGGACAGAGCTAGCCAAAAACATTCAGTACTTC. This rearrangement joins TRBV12-3 or TRBV12-4 to TRBJ2-4; 7 nucleotides agree with TRBD1. The CDR3 length is 16 residues. Unmatched junction bases numbered 7, after V lost 5 bases and J lost 0 bases.

This clonotype was detected only a few times. The chain links TRBV6-2 or TRBV6-3 to TRBJ2-2; D call uncertain. Between the trimmed V and J ends, which lost 4 bases and 0 bases, there was a span of 6 bases. The CDR3 extends over 14 amino acids. Germline V CDR1 and CDR2: MNHEY, SVGEGT. As DNA, the CDR3 is TGTGCCAGCAGTTTCGCCACGAACACCGGGGAGCTGTTTTTT. Its protein product is CASSFATNTGELFF.

This clonotype was counted only a few times. V and J are TRBV12-3 or TRBV12-4 and TRBJ2-5; TRBD1 is a possible D gene (6 bases). The CDR3 covers 14 residues. The V end was cut by 5 bases, the J end by 6 bases, with 16 bases between. The CDR3 spells CASSHRDIYKTQYF. Written as DNA, the CDR3 is TGTGCCAGCAGTCACCGGGACATTTACAAGACCCAGTACTTC.

The table lists this clonotype with a few counts. The chain links TRBV7-9 to TRBJ2-3; tentatively, D is TRBD2 (6 bases). Trimming took off 5 bases at V and 0 bases at J, with 12 bases between the two ends. The CDR3 extends over 15 amino acids. Germline V gene data show CDR1 as SEHNR and CDR2 as FQNEAQ (reference sequence). The CDR3 is CASSQRETSTDTQYF. The CDR3 nucleotides are TGTGCCAGCAGCCAACGGGAGACTAGCACAGATACGCAGTATTTT.

This clonotype was counted many times. The chain couples TRBV4-3 to TRBJ2-7; the D is unclear. Germline V gene sequence: CDR1 LGHNA, CDR2 YSLEER. The CDR3 extends over 13 amino acids. With 0 bases removed from V and 6 bases from J, the gap between germline ends came to 9 bases. CDR3 nucleotides: TGCGCCAGCAGCCAAGATCTGGGTCCCGAGCAGTACTTC. Translating it yields CASSQDLGPEQYF.

In this sample, this clonotype turned up many times. The chain employs TRBV7-3 and TRBJ2-1; 9 bases map to TRBD1. With 6 bases clipped from V and 4 bases from J, the junction kept 7 bases outside the gene matches. The CDR3 sequence is 15 residues long. In germline, CDR1 is SGHTA, CDR2 FQGTGA. CDR3 region: CASSSGTGSYNEQFF. As DNA, the CDR3 is TGTGCCAGCAGTTCCGGGACAGGGTCTTACAATGAGCAGTTCTTC.

This clonotype was found a few times. The chain joins TRBV14 to TRBJ2-3, with TRBD1 as a possible D gene (5 bases). This CDR3 contains 16 residues. V shed 1 base and J shed 1 base, with 12 bases lying between them. Germline lookup yields CDR1 SGHDN and CDR2 FVKESK. CDR3 protein: CASSQATVLGTDTQYF. DNA for the CDR3: TGTGCCAGCAGCCAAGCGACAGTGTTGGGCACAGATACGCAGTATTTT.

This clonotype was seen a handful of times. The chain employs TRBV20-1 and TRBJ1-2, with 8 nucleotides matching TRBD1. Germline CDR1 DFQATT, CDR2 SNEGSKA (reference sequence). CDR3 length: 16 residues. V lost 0 bases to trimming and J lost 5 bases; unmatched junction nucleotides: 11. The CDR3 is CSARDPSGRGRYGYTF. The CDR3 bases are TGCAGTGCTAGAGATCCTTCGGGCAGGGGGCGTTATGGCTACACCTTC.

This clonotype was detected ten times or more. V gene TRBV5-5 combines with J gene TRBJ2-3, with D hard to call. Germline V gene lookup returns CDR1 SGHKS and CDR2 YYEKEE (reference sequence). CDR3 length: 13 residues. V lost 0 bases and J 6 bases, leaving 8 bases between the germline ends. Here the CDR3 reads CASSLGSEDTQYF. Here the CDR3 DNA reads TGTGCCAGCAGCTTGGGCTCTGAGGATACGCAGTATTTT. The complete variable domain, with remaining parts taken from reference TRBV5-5 and TRBJ2-3, reads DAGVTQSPTHLIKTRGQQVTLRCSPISGHKSVSWYQQVLGQGPQFIFQYYEKEERGRGNFPDRFSARQFPNYSSELNVNALLLGDSALYLCASSLGSEDTQYFGPGTRLTVL.

The V and J genes are TRBV10-3 and TRBJ2-1, with D maybe TRBD1 (6 bases). The CDR3 consists of 14 residues. Germline values: CDR1 ENHRY, CDR2 SYGVKD. V shed 6 bases and J shed 2 bases, with 11 bases lying between them. CDR3 nucleotides: TGTGCCATCAGGGATACAGGGACCTACAATGAGCAGTTCTTC. It yields the protein CAIRDTGTYNEQFF.

V is TRBV5-6 and J is TRBJ2-3; TRBD2 matches at 9 bases. Trimming removed 6 bases from V and 2 bases from J; junction bases left unmatched: 19. The germline V gene has CDR1 SGHDT and CDR2 YYEEEE. The CDR3 runs 19 residues. The CDR3 sequence: CASKTRMKREDYSTDTQYF. Here the CDR3 DNA reads TGTGCCAGCAAAACCCGAATGAAGCGGGAGGACTACTCCACAGATACGCAGTATTTT.

This clonotype was detected ten times or more. The genes are TRBV7-9 and TRBJ2-3; the D is unclear. Germline lookup yields CDR1 SEHNR and CDR2 FQNEAQ (reference sequence). The CDR3 consists of 12 residues. V was shortened by 4 bases and J by 2 bases, with 4 bases between the two germline ends. The CDR3 DNA reads as TGTGCCAGCAGCTCAAACACAGATACGCAGTATTTT. Translated: CASSSNTDTQYF.

The gene calls are TRBV29-1 and TRBJ2-3; a possible D gene is TRBD2 (6 bases). There are 13 residues in the CDR3. CDR1 is SQVTM, CDR2 ANQGSEA, per germline. V dropped 5 bases and J dropped 8 bases, with 17 bases sitting between them. CDR3 bases: TGCAGCGTTTCTGGTGACCGGGGAGGTACGCAGTATTTT. Translated: CSVSGDRGGTQYF.

This sequence joins TRBV4-3 and TRBJ2-5, with D maybe TRBD1 (7 bases). The V end lost 1 base, the J end lost 3 bases, and 15 bases lay between the germline ends. The CDR3 contains 16 residues. Germline V gene sequence: CDR1 LGHNA, CDR2 YSLEER. CDR3 residues: CASSQALRGVEETQYF. For the CDR3, the DNA is TGCGCCAGCAGCCAAGCCCTCAGGGGGGTGGAAGAGACCCAGTACTTC.